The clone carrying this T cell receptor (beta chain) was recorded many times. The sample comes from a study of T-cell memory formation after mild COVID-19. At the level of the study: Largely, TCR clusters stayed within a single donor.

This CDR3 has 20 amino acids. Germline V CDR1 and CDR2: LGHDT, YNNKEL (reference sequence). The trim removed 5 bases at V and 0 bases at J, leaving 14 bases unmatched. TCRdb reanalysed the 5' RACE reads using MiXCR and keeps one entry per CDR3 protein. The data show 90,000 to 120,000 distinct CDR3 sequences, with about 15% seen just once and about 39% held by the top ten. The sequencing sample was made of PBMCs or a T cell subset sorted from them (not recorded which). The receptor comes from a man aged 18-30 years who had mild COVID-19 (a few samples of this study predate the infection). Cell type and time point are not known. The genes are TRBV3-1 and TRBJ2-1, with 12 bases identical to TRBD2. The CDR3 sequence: CASSAVLAGGTESSYNEQFF. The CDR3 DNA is TGTGCCAGCAGCGCCGTACTAGCGGGGGGCACAGAGAGCTCCTACAATGAGCAGTTCTTC.